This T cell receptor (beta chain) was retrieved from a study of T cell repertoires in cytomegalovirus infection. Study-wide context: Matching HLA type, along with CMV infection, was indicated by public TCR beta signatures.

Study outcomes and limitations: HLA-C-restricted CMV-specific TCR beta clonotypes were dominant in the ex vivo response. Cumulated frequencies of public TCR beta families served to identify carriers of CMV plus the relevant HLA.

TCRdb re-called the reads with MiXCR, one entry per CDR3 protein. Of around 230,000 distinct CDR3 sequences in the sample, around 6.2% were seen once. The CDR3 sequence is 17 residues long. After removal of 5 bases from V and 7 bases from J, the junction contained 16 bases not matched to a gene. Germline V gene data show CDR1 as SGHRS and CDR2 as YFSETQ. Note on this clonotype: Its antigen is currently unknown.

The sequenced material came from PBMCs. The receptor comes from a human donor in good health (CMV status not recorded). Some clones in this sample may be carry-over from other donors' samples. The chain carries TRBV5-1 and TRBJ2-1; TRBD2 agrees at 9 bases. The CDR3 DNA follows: TGCGCCAGCAGTCCCCTCCTAGCGGGGCAAAGAGCGAATGAGCAGTTCTTC. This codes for CASSPLLAGQRANEQFF.